These T cell receptor beta chains were read from a single sample in a study of OX40 agonist ivuxolimab in advanced cancers. TCRdb's copy holds only in-frame clones and misses some; the assay was immunoSEQ multiplex PCR. Of about 110,000 clones listed, around 90% are singletons. The source material was CD4+ or CD8+ T cells sorted from blood, sampled in a trial of the OX40 agonist ivuxolimab. The receptors were sampled from an adult with an advanced solid tumor such as melanoma, head and neck, liver or kidney cancer. CDR3s include the opening cysteine and the closing phenylalanine or tryptophan. D genes are given only for firm matches. A clone size is listed for some rows: how often the clone was seen (once, few, many), or a class if it is expanded.

clone_size j_call d_call v_call cdr3_aa cdr3_nt
. TRBJ2-7 TRBD1 TRBV19 CASSSGRDRRYEQYF TGTGCCAGTAGCTCCGGGCGGGACAGGAGGTACGAGCAGTACTTC
. TRBJ2-4 . TRBV28 CASSSTASLAKNIQYF TGTGCCAGCAGTTCGACAGCTAGTCTAGCCAAAAACATTCAGTACTTC
. TRBJ2-3 TRBD1 TRBV5-1 CASSLQGVGTDTQYF TGCGCCAGCAGCTTACAGGGGGTTGGCACAGATACGCAGTATTTT
. TRBJ2-7 . TRBV11-2 CASSLRAAGESEQYF TGTGCCAGCAGCTTGAGAGCGGCAGGGGAGTCCGAGCAGTACTTC
. TRBJ1-2 . TRBV30 CAWSEQGLMGGYTF TGTGCCTGGAGTGAGCAGGGGTTAATGGGGGGCTACACCTTC
. TRBJ2-2 . TRBV10-1 CASSLQGKGNVGELFF TGCGCCAGCAGTTTACAGGGAAAAGGAAACGTGGGGGAGCTGTTTTTT
once TRBJ1-4 . TRBV7-2 CASRFNWGEKLFF TGTGCCAGCAGGTTCAACTGGGGGGAAAAACTGTTTTTT
. TRBJ2-5 TRBD2 TRBV5-1 CASSPLAGGQETQYF TGCGCCAGCAGCCCCCTAGCGGGGGGTCAAGAGACCCAGTACTTC
. TRBJ2-3 . TRBV12-2 CASRSPVSGGQGDTQYF TGTGCAAGTCGCTCGCCGGTAAGCGGGGGGCAGGGAGATACGCAGTATTTT
. TRBJ2-7 TRBD2 TRBV6-1 CASSILAGAREQYF TGTGCCAGCAGCATACTAGCGGGGGCAAGGGAGCAGTACTTC
. TRBJ1-1 . TRBV6-5 CASCPPGRGGTEAFF TGTGCCAGTTGTCCCCCAGGCAGAGGGGGCACTGAAGCTTTCTTT
. TRBJ1-2 TRBD1 TRBV30 CAWSVLQGAYGYTF TGTGCCTGGAGTGTCCTACAGGGGGCCTATGGCTACACCTTC
. TRBJ2-1 . TRBV10-3 CATSLGNVRDEQFF TGTGCCACCAGTCTCGGAAACGTGAGAGATGAGCAGTTCTTC
. TRBJ1-2 TRBD1 TRBV9 CASSVEGAGPNYGYTF TGTGCCAGCAGCGTAGAGGGGGCAGGGCCTAACTATGGCTACACCTTC
. TRBJ2-3 . TRBV29-1 CSVEGGGKATDTQYF TGCAGCGTTGAAGGGGGTGGGAAGGCGACAGATACGCAGTATTTT
once TRBJ2-2 TRBD1 TRBV11-3 CASSLGQGFAGELFF TGTGCCAGCAGCCTCGGACAGGGTTTTGCCGGGGAGCTGTTTTTT
. TRBJ2-1 TRBD2 TRBV11-2 CASSVGTSGLYNEQFF TGTGCCAGCAGCGTGGGGACTAGCGGGCTTTACAATGAGCAGTTCTTC
few TRBJ1-1 . TRBV30 CAWKSSDTEAFF TGTGCCTGGAAATCTTCAGACACTGAAGCTTTCTTT
. TRBJ2-3 . TRBV7-8 CASSLAAAGEVGDTDTQYF TGTGCCAGCAGCTTAGCGGCCGCAGGGGAAGTTGGGGACACAGATACGCAGTATTTT
. TRBJ1-1 TRBD1 TRBV19 CASSVWDRNTEAFF TGTGCCAGTAGTGTCTGGGACAGGAACACTGAAGCTTTCTTT
. TRBJ2-2 . TRBV6-1 CASSEDNTGELFF TGTGCCAGCAGTGAAGATAACACCGGGGAGCTGTTTTTT
. TRBJ1-2 . TRBV11-2 CASRDTGLAYGYTF TGTGCCAGCAGAGACACAGGGCTCGCCTATGGCTACACCTTC
. TRBJ2-7 . TRBV10-3 CAISEGRGYEQYF TGTGCCATCAGTGAGGGCAGGGGCTACGAGCAGTACTTC
many TRBJ2-2 . TRBV29-1 CSVEGTANTGELFF TGCAGCGTTGAAGGTACTGCGAACACCGGGGAGCTGTTTTTT
. TRBJ2-2 . TRBV11-2 CASSLFSVNTGELFF TGTGCCAGCAGCTTATTTAGCGTTAACACCGGGGAGCTGTTTTTT
. TRBJ2-3 . TRBV7-3 CASSRDNRDPDTQYF TGTGCCAGCAGTCGGGACAACCGGGATCCAGATACGCAGTATTTT
. TRBJ2-7 TRBD1 TRBV6-5 CASSYSKIQGYEQYF TGTGCCAGCAGTTACTCGAAGATACAGGGGTACGAGCAGTACTTC
. TRBJ1-5 TRBD1 TRBV6-6 CASKGTGNQPQHF TGTGCCAGCAAAGGGACAGGGAATCAGCCCCAGCATTTT
. TRBJ1-5 TRBD1 TRBV7-8 CASSFTTGGSGSNQPQHF TGTGCCAGCAGCTTTACGACAGGGGGTAGTGGAAGTAATCAGCCCCAGCATTTT
. TRBJ2-1 . TRBV7-3 CASSHPKQLGEQFF TGTGCCAGCAGCCACCCGAAACAGCTAGGTGAGCAGTTCTTC
. TRBJ2-7 . TRBV7-6 CASSFFQGYEQYF TGTGCCAGCAGCTTCTTTCAGGGTTACGAGCAGTACTTC
. TRBJ2-4 . TRBV2 CASSEALGGKNIQYF TGTGCCAGCAGTGAAGCGCTTGGCGGTAAAAACATTCAGTACTTC
. TRBJ2-7 TRBD2 TRBV7-6 CASSYRSGSTHEQYF TGTGCCAGCAGCTACCGTAGCGGGAGTACCCACGAGCAGTACTTC
. TRBJ1-3 TRBD1 TRBV18 CASSPLDRAGNTIYF TGTGCCAGCTCACCCCTGGACAGGGCTGGAAACACCATATATTTT
. TRBJ2-3 TRBD2 TRBV6-1 CASSEARGGRATTDTQYF TGTGCCAGCAGTGAAGCGAGAGGCGGGAGGGCAACCACAGATACGCAGTATTTT
. TRBJ2-7 . TRBV30 CAWGNSYEQYF TGTGCCTGGGGAAACTCCTACGAGCAGTACTTC
once TRBJ2-2 . TRBV5-4 CASSLGQNYNTGELFF TGTGCCAGCAGCTTGGGACAGAACTATAACACCGGGGAGCTGTTTTTT
. TRBJ2-7 . TRBV28 CASSPQGYEQYF TGTGCCAGCAGTCCACAGGGATACGAGCAGTACTTC
. TRBJ2-5 TRBD1 TRBV19 CASSGQGGTQYF TGTGCCAGTTCGGGACAGGGTGGGACCCAGTACTTC
once TRBJ2-5 . TRBV5-1 CASSKGEARETQYF TGCGCCAGCAGCAAAGGAGAGGCGAGGGAGACCCAGTACTTC
. TRBJ1-1 . TRBV6-1 CASTLEASGAFF TGTGCCAGCACCCTAGAGGCCTCGGGAGCTTTCTTT
. TRBJ1-3 TRBD1 TRBV6-1 CASSPRQGVGTIYF TGTGCCAGCAGCCCGAGACAGGGTGTGGGAACCATATATTTT
. TRBJ2-7 TRBD2 TRBV5-4 CASSLIGGGAYEQYF TGTGCCAGCAGCCTGATCGGCGGGGGGGCCTACGAGCAGTACTTC
once TRBJ1-2 . TRBV6-1 CASSESGGGSVFFGYTF TGTGCCAGCAGTGAAAGTGGGGGGGGTTCGGTCTTTTTCGGCTACACCTTC
few TRBJ1-1 . TRBV18 CASSPGPNTEAFF TGTGCCAGCTCGCCGGGGCCTAACACTGAAGCTTTCTTT
. TRBJ2-7 . TRBV30 CAWSPGNYEQYF TGTGCCTGGAGTCCAGGGAACTACGAGCAGTACTTC
. TRBJ1-2 TRBD1 TRBV5-4 CASSALQGNYGYTF TGTGCCAGCAGCGCTCTACAGGGGAACTATGGCTACACCTTC
. TRBJ2-1 . TRBV5-1 CASSTDSTVGNEQFF TGCGCCAGCAGCACCGACAGTACTGTCGGCAATGAGCAGTTCTTC
. TRBJ2-7 . TRBV6-5 CASRTPGDEQYF TGTGCCAGCAGAACCCCGGGGGACGAGCAGTACTTC
. TRBJ1-1 . TRBV6-5 CATLNENTEAFF TGTGCCACCCTAAACGAGAACACTGAAGCTTTCTTT
once TRBJ2-2 . TRBV9 CASSVAPAGGNTGELFF TGTGCCAGCAGCGTAGCCCCGGCCGGAGGGAACACCGGGGAGCTGTTTTTT
. TRBJ2-7 . TRBV7-7 CASSLPKHEQYF TGTGCTAGCAGTTTACCTAAGCACGAGCAGTACTTC
. TRBJ2-1 . TRBV5-1 CASSLAGEAYNEQFF TGCGCCAGCAGCTTGGCCGGGGAAGCCTACAATGAGCAGTTCTTC
. TRBJ1-5 . TRBV6-5 CASSYDSNQPQHF TGTGCCAGCAGTTACGACAGCAATCAGCCCCAGCATTTT
. TRBJ2-3 . TRBV11-3 CASSLQDTDTQYF TGTGCCAGCAGCTTGCAGGACACAGATACGCAGTATTTT
. TRBJ2-5 . TRBV7-7 CASSLVGGGGETQYF TGTGCTAGCAGCTTAGTAGGAGGGGGGGGAGAGACCCAGTACTTC
. TRBJ2-5 TRBD2 TRBV28 CASSVWEGGETQYF TGTGCCAGCAGTGTTTGGGAGGGCGGTGAGACCCAGTACTTC
. TRBJ1-1 TRBD1 TRBV5-4 CASSAWDRRAEAFF TGTGCCAGCAGCGCTTGGGACAGGAGGGCTGAGGCTTTCTTT
. TRBJ1-1 TRBD1 TRBV25-1 CASSDSFRGARKTEAFF TGTGCCAGCAGTGACTCATTCAGGGGGGCGAGGAAGACTGAAGCTTTCTTT